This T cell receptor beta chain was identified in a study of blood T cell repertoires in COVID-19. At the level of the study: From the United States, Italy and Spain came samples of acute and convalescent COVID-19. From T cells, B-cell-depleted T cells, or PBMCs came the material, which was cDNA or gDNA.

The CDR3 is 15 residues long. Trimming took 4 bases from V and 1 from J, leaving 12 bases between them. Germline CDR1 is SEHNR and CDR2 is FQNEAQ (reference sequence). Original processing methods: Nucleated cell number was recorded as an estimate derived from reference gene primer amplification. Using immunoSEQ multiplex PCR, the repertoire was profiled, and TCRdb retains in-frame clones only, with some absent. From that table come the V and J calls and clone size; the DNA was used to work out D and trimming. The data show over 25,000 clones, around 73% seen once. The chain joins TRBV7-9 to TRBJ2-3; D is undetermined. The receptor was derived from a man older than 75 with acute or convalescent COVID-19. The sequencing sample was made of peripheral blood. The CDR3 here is CASSSQPLGTDTQYF. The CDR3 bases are TGTGCCAGCAGCTCCCAGCCTCTAGGCACAGATACGCAGTATTTT.